This T cell receptor (beta chain) was obtained from a study of blood T cells in healthy people across ages. Study results and limitations: It was the long-lived donors that had more naive CD4+ cells and higher diversity than aged donors. Getting older went along with TCR beta diversity per million T cells dropping roughly linearly.

Comment on this clonotype: Its antigen is not identified.

Extraction of total RNA produced a minimum of 5 micrograms from each sample. The CDR3 spans 15 residues. With V trimmed by 4 bases and J by 3 bases, 5 bases remained unmatched. PCR was performed a second time for about 6 to 12 cycles using a sample-barcoded 5' primer and a J-beta primer mix. Tags on each cDNA molecule came from a template-switch adaptor with 12 random nucleotides. TCRdb re-called the 5' RACE reads through MiXCR, storing one row per CDR3 protein. The sample holds 1.8 million or so distinct CDR3 sequences, more than 35% seen once. The gene calls are TRBV12-3 or TRBV12-4 and TRBJ2-5; 10 bases are shared with TRBD1. Sequencing used blood. This receptor was identified in a human donor in good health. The CDR3 coding sequence is TGTGCCAGCAGTTCCACGGACAGGGGGGAAGAGACCCAGTACTTC. Residues: CASSSTDRGEETQYF.